This passage covers 9 T cell receptor beta chains from one sample sequenced in a study of cytomegalovirus exposure and HLA in healthy donors. With 60 Vbeta and 13 Jbeta primers, the PCR was carried out. Sequencing used immunoSEQ multiplex PCR; TCRdb keeps in-frame clones, though not all of them. The table records about 180,000 clones, around 80% of them present only once. Sequencing used PBMCs. Receptors were obtained from a woman aged 60-70 years in good health and CMV-seropositive.

The chain has TRBV6-5 and TRBJ2-7; TRBD1 aligns across 11 bases. Germline values: CDR1 MNHEY, CDR2 SVGAGI. V gave up 6 bases and J gave up 2 bases; unmatched junction bases: 3. This CDR3 has 14 residues. The CDR3 protein is CASSRTGGAYEQYF. The CDR3 nucleotides are TGTGCCAGCAGCCGGACAGGGGGCGCCTACGAGCAGTACTTC.

This clone was counted only a few times. The genes are TRBV21-1 and TRBJ1-5; no DNA check was done on the table's D call, TRBD1. TRBV21-1 is marked as a pseudogene. This CDR3 has 15 residues. The CDR3 is CASSNRTGKFQPQHF. The CDR3 DNA reads as TGTGCCAGCAGCAATCGGACAGGGAAGTTTCAGCCCCAGCATTTT.

The chain couples TRBV28 to TRBJ2-5, with TRBD2 matching 11 bases. This CDR3 is built from 12 residues. Germline CDR1 and CDR2: MDHEN and SYDVKM. J was trimmed by 14 bases and V by 5 bases; bases with no gene match: 7. The CDR3 region is CASSRSGTSGYF. The CDR3 bases are TGTGCCAGCAGTAGATCCGGGACTAGCGGCTACTTC.

The rearrangement uses TRBV5-1 and TRBJ2-7, with D possibly being TRBD1 (7 bases). The CDR3 covers 12 residues. CDR1 and CDR2 from the germline V gene are SGHRS and YFSETQ. V was shortened by 3 bases and J by 6 bases, with 10 bases between the two germline ends. The CDR3 nucleotides are TGCGCCAGCAGCTGGAGGGGGCTCGAGCAGTACTTC. Translation gives CASSWRGLEQYF.

The V and J genes are TRBV28 and TRBJ1-4; a weak D match, TRBD1 (6 bases). The CDR3 has 13 amino acids. CDR1 is MDHEN and CDR2 is SYDVKM in the germline V gene. The V end was cut by 8 bases, the J end by 7 bases, with 14 bases between. DNA of the CDR3: TGTGCCAGCCACAGGGCCGACAGTGAAAAACTGTTTTTT. As protein: CASHRADSEKLFF. Full variable domain (remainder filled in from reference TRBV28 and TRBJ1-4): DVKVTQSSRYLVKRTGEKVFLECVQDMDHENMFWYRQDPGLGLRLIYFSYDVKMKEKGDIPEGYSVSREKKERFSLILESASTNQTSMYLCASHRADSEKLFFGSGTQLSVL.

The rearrangement joins TRBV25-1 to TRBJ1-5; D possibly corresponds to TRBD1 (6 bases). Deletions cut 1 base from V and 7 bases from J, with 11 bases between. CDR1 and CDR2 (germline): MGHDK, SYGVNS. The CDR3 extends over 14 amino acids. CDR3 nucleotide sequence: TGTGCCAGCAGTGAATGGGAGGGACAACAGCCCCAGCATTTT. Residues: CASSEWEGQQPQHF.

This clone was seen a single time. The V call is TRBV27, the J call TRBJ2-1, with TRBD1 identical over 8 bases. The trim removed 3 bases at V and 6 bases at J, leaving 4 bases unmatched. Germline CDR1 reads MNHEY; CDR2 reads SMNVEV (reference sequence). This CDR3 has 14 residues. CDR3 amino acids: CASSLGQGANEQFF. The CDR3 DNA reads TGTGCCAGCAGTTTGGGGCAGGGGGCCAATGAGCAGTTCTTC.

This clone has only a few counts. The V gene is TRBV7-2, the J gene TRBJ2-7, with a tentative D call TRBD1 (5 bases). Germline V gene lookup returns CDR1 SGHTA and CDR2 FQGNSA. The CDR3 consists of 16 residues. Deletions cut 1 base from V and 5 bases from J, with 18 bases between. The chain's CDR3 is CASSLGNSGSIDEQYF. CDR3 nucleotides: TGTGCCAGCAGCTTAGGCAATTCAGGGTCTATCGACGAGCAGTACTTC.

This clone is a singleton in its sample. This CDR3 is CASSTRGRNTEAFF. The CDR3 region has the DNA TGTGCCAGTAGTACCCGAGGGCGGAACACTGAAGCTTTCTTT. This chain uses TRBV19 with TRBJ1-1; D uncertain. V gave up 4 bases and J gave up 1 base, with 10 bases separating them. This CDR3 is 14 amino acids long. Germline V CDR1 and CDR2: LNHDA, SQIVND (reference sequence). Drawing the rest from reference TRBV19 and TRBJ1-1, the complete variable domain is DGGITQSPKYLFRKEGQNVTLSCEQNLNHDAMYWYRQDPGQGLRLIYYSQIVNDFQKGDIAEGYSVSREKKESFPLTVTSAQKNPTAFYLCASSTRGRNTEAFFGQGTRLTVV.